A single sample is the source of the 26 T cell receptor beta chains below, sequenced in a study of T cells in localized non-small cell lung cancer. TCRdb's table, derived via immunoSEQ multiplex PCR, lists solely in-frame clones and lacks some. Seen here are more than 9,000 clones, about 73% observed once, and the top ten hold 25% to 35%. The sequencing here drew on peripheral blood, taken before any cancer treatment. The receptors come from a male donor at least 60 years old with stage I lung adenocarcinoma.

This clone was seen a single time. The chain joins TRBV28 to TRBJ1-2; D perhaps matches TRBD1 (6 bases). V gave up 5 bases and J gave up 4 bases, with 17 bases separating them. Germline V gene lookup returns CDR1 MDHEN and CDR2 SYDVKM. This CDR3 spans 15 amino acids. For the CDR3, the DNA is TGTGCCAGCAGTACCACCGGAGGGGGATCCTATGGCTACACCTTC. This translates into CASSTTGGGSYGYTF.

This clone was found a few times. The rearrangement uses TRBV5-5 and TRBJ2-3, with D maybe TRBD2 (6 bases). The CDR3 is 15 amino acids. Trimming stripped 3 bases from V and 0 bases from J, with 11 bases between. The germline CDR1 and CDR2 sequences are SGHKS and YYEKEE (reference sequence). In DNA, the CDR3 is TGTGCCAGCAGCTCCTTAGCGGATAGCACAGATACGCAGTATTTT. Translated: CASSSLADSTDTQYF.

V gene TRBV7-2 combines with J gene TRBJ1-2, with 10 positions matching TRBD1. Germline V gene sequence: CDR1 SGHTA, CDR2 FQGNSA. J lost 4 bases, V lost 5 bases, and 7 bases had no gene match. This CDR3 contains 15 residues. In DNA, the CDR3 is TGTGCCAGCAGCCCAAGACAGGGGGCTTTCTATGGCTACACCTTC. It encodes CASSPRQGAFYGYTF.

This chain links TRBV6-5 with TRBJ2-5; TRBD1 matches 9 bases. The trim removed 7 bases at V and 4 bases at J, leaving 4 bases unmatched. Looked up from germline, CDR1 is MNHEY and CDR2 is SVGAGI. There are 13 residues in the CDR3. DNA of the CDR3: TGTGCCAGCACCGGGACAGGGCGAGAGACCCAGTACTTC. Amino acid sequence: CASTGTGRETQYF.

This rearrangement joins TRBV9 to TRBJ1-2, with a weak D call TRBD1 (5 bases). The CDR3 is 13 residues long. Trimming cost V 4 bases and J 8 bases, with 15 bases left between them. The germline CDR1 and CDR2 sequences are SGDLS and YYNGEE. The CDR3 nucleotides are TGTGCCAGCAGCACCAGTGGGGGAGGCGGCTACACCTTC. Protein product: CASSTSGGGGYTF.

V usage is TRBV15 and J usage is TRBJ2-3, with 7 bases matching TRBD2. Unmatched junction bases numbered 2, after V lost 1 base and J lost 1 base. Germline CDR1 is LNHNV and CDR2 is YYDKDF (reference sequence). This CDR3 comprises 15 residues. The CDR3 protein is CATSRGAGGTDTQYF. The CDR3 bases are TGTGCCACCAGCAGAGGGGCGGGGGGCACAGATACGCAGTATTTT.

The rearrangement uses TRBV10-3 and TRBJ1-3; the match to TRBD1 covers 8 bases. The CDR3 is 17 residues long. Per the germline V gene, CDR1 is ENHRY and CDR2 is SYGVKD. With 4 bases clipped from V and 4 bases from J, the junction kept 12 bases outside the gene matches. In DNA, the CDR3 is TGTGCCATCAGTGGGGGGACAGGCCGCCCTCTCGGAAACACCATATATTTT. Translated, it gives CAISGGTGRPLGNTIYF.

Only a few counts were recorded for this clone. J is TRBJ1-3 and V is TRBV28, with a tentative D call TRBD1 (5 bases). V lost 6 bases and J lost 2, with 17 bases in between. Per germline, CDR1 MDHEN and CDR2 SYDVKM. This CDR3 region has 16 residues. This chain's CDR3 is CASRPRGSSAGNTIYF. The DNA for the CDR3 is TGTGCCAGCAGACCGAGGGGCAGTTCGGCTGGAAACACCATATATTTT.

The gene calls are TRBV28 and TRBJ1-6; TRBD1 matches 7 bases. Germline-derived CDR1 and CDR2 are MDHEN and SYDVKM. With V trimmed by 5 bases and J by 8 bases, 6 bases remained unmatched. The CDR3 is 14 amino acids. The CDR3 loop reads CASSGDSAHSPLHF. DNA of the CDR3: TGTGCCAGCAGTGGGGACAGCGCGCATTCACCCCTCCACTTT.

The chain combines TRBV6-5 with TRBJ2-7, with 10 bases aligning to TRBD1. The length of the CDR3 is 15 residues. Trimming at V came to 6 bases and at J to 4 bases, leaving 9 bases not matched to a gene. Germline V CDR1 and CDR2: MNHEY, SVGAGI. CDR3 sequence (DNA): TGTGCCAGCAGCGAGAGAGACAGGGGGCCTTACGAGCAGTACTTC. Residues: CASSERDRGPYEQYF.

To note about this clone: Other DNA variants within this sample encode the same CDR3. This chain connects TRBV7-9 to TRBJ2-5, with 10 bases identical to TRBD2. V lost 5 bases, J lost 5 bases, and 14 bases stayed unmatched. The CDR3 is 17 amino acids. The germline V gene encodes CDR1 SEHNR and CDR2 FQNEAQ (reference sequence). CDR3 nucleotide sequence: TGTGCCAGCAGCCTAAGATATCGAGCGGGGGGGCCGGAGACCCAGTACTTC. Its translation: CASSLRYRAGGPETQYF.

This clone was observed a single time. The CDR3 DNA reads as TGCGCCAGCAGTTTACCCGGGACTCGAAACACTGAAGCTTTCTTT. Translation: CASSLPGTRNTEAFF. This chain joins TRBV5-1 and TRBJ1-1; tentative D call: TRBD1 (5 bases). The CDR3 sequence is 15 residues long. Trimming stripped 5 bases from V and 2 bases from J, with 16 bases between. Germline CDR1 and CDR2: SGHRS and YFSETQ.

V and J are TRBV7-9 and TRBJ1-2, with 9 bases fitting TRBD1. The V and J ends lost 4 bases and 4 bases, in that order; junction bases with no gene match: 7. CDR3 length equals 15 residues. The germline V gene encodes CDR1 SEHNR and CDR2 FQNEAQ (reference sequence). CDR3 in amino acids: CASSSGQGVGYGYTF. The CDR3 DNA follows: TGTGCCAGCAGCTCGGGACAGGGCGTCGGCTATGGCTACACCTTC.

This rearrangement joins TRBV5-6 to TRBJ2-4; D is tentatively TRBD1 or TRBD2 (5 bases each). Germline assignment: CDR1 SGHDT and CDR2 YYEEEE. This CDR3 comprises 17 residues. The V end lost 5 bases, the J end lost 1 base, and 19 bases lay between the germline ends. CDR3: CASSHSGKGVAKNIQYF. The CDR3 DNA is TGTGCCAGCAGTCACTCGGGAAAAGGGGTCGCCAAAAACATTCAGTACTTC.

The chain couples TRBV30 to TRBJ1-1; 11 bases map to TRBD1. Looked up from germline, CDR1 is GTSNPN and CDR2 is SVGIG (reference sequence). This CDR3 is built from 11 residues. V shed 1 base and J 12 bases; nucleotides not matched to a gene: 1. CDR3 DNA: TGTGCCTGGAGTGGGACAGGGGGCCCTTTCTTT. Protein sequence: CAWSGTGGPFF.

The chain carries TRBV7-3 and TRBJ1-1; D not certain. CDR1 SGHTA and CDR2 FQGTGA come from the germline V gene. The CDR3 spans 13 residues. Between the trimmed V and J ends, which lost 4 bases and 1 base, there was a span of 7 bases. The CDR3 sequence: CASSSGTNTEAFF. The CDR3 nucleotides read TGTGCCAGCAGCTCAGGCACGAACACTGAAGCTTTCTTT.

The chain is built from TRBV7-9 and TRBJ1-2; D is unclear. CDR3 size: 13 residues. CDR1 is SEHNR and CDR2 is FQNEAQ in the germline V gene (reference sequence). Trimming shortened V by 6 bases and J by 5 bases, and 13 bases separated the two germline ends. The CDR3 spells CASSTRGAYGYTF. As DNA, the CDR3 is TGTGCCAGCAGTACCCGAGGAGCATATGGCTACACCTTC.

This chain connects TRBV2 to TRBJ1-1; 10 bases are a match to TRBD1. Per the germline V gene, CDR1 is SNHLY and CDR2 is FYNNEI. The CDR3 loop spans 14 amino acids. V was pared by 6 bases and J by 5 bases, with 6 bases of the junction left unmatched. DNA for the CDR3: TGTGCCAGCAGGCAGACAGGGGGCAGGACTGAAGCTTTCTTT. It translates to CASRQTGGRTEAFF.

The table lists this clone with a few counts. The chain recombines TRBV7-8 with TRBJ2-1; 8 nucleotides line up with TRBD2. The CDR3 extends over 16 amino acids. The V gene end was trimmed by 4 bases and the J gene end by 7 bases; junction bases not matched to a gene: 12. CDR1 and CDR2 (germline): SGHVS, FQNEAQ. The CDR3 loop is CASSWGGAGVLNEQFF. CDR3 bases: TGTGCCAGCAGCTGGGGAGGAGCGGGGGTATTAAATGAGCAGTTCTTC.

The J gene is TRBJ2-1, the V gene TRBV7-3; D remains ambiguous. V was pared by 3 bases and J by 2 bases, with 8 bases between. This CDR3 spans 14 amino acids. Germline V lookup: CDR1 SGHTA, CDR2 FQGTGA. CDR3 amino acids: CASSFDSAYNEQFF. The CDR3 DNA sequence: TGTGCCAGCAGCTTCGACTCAGCCTACAATGAGCAGTTCTTC.

The genes are TRBV4-2 and TRBJ1-1; D perhaps matches TRBD1 (5 bases). CDR1 and CDR2 from the germline V gene are LGHNA and YNFKEQ. V dropped 7 bases and J dropped 5 bases, with 29 bases sitting between them. There are 18 residues in the CDR3. The CDR3 here is CASTIGVWDYEPGTEAFF. The CDR3 bases are TGTGCCAGCACTATAGGAGTGTGGGACTATGAGCCTGGAACTGAAGCTTTCTTT.

Only one count was recorded for this clone. CDR3 in amino acids: CASSLADRGRDTQYF. The CDR3 nucleotides read TGTGCCAGCAGCTTAGCGGACCGGGGGCGTGATACGCAGTATTTT. The chain carries TRBV7-8 and TRBJ2-3; the D gene could be TRBD1 or TRBD2 (6 bases each). The V gene lost 0 bases and the J gene lost 6 bases, with 13 bases spanning the gap. The CDR3 is 15 amino acids. The germline gives CDR1 SGHVS, CDR2 FQNEAQ.

The rearrangement links TRBV28 to TRBJ2-1; D is possibly TRBD1 or TRBD2 (5 bases each). The CDR3 is made up of 17 amino acids. Germline CDR1 and CDR2: MDHEN and SYDVKM. Trimming removed 5 bases at V and 9 bases at J, with 26 bases between. CDR3 coding DNA: TGTGCCAGCAGTAAACGCGGTTCTCGGGACCCCTCTCGTGAGCAGTTCTTC. It encodes CASSKRGSRDPSREQFF.

The chain has TRBV5-1 and TRBJ1-1, with 7 bases identical to TRBD1. The germline gives CDR1 SGHRS, CDR2 YFSETQ. The trim removed 4 bases at V and 1 base at J, leaving 7 bases unmatched. The length of the CDR3 is 15 residues. The CDR3 DNA follows: TGCGCCAGCAGCCTTTCAGGGGGGGAGAACACTGAAGCTTTCTTT. Translating gives CASSLSGGENTEAFF.

The V call is TRBV5-4, the J call TRBJ1-6; TRBD1 is a possible D gene (5 bases). This CDR3 contains 13 residues. V lost 6 bases, J lost 10 bases, and 14 bases lay in between. CDR1 and CDR2 from the germline V gene are SGHNT and YYREEE (reference sequence). The chain's CDR3 is CASNTPGVSPLHF. CDR3 nucleotide sequence: TGTGCCAGCAACACACCGGGGGTATCACCCCTCCACTTT.

The chain carries TRBV6-1 and TRBJ1-3; D gene ambiguous. V lost 7 bases to trimming and J lost 0 bases, with 10 bases between them. This CDR3 has 14 residues. Germline V gives CDR1 MNHNS, CDR2 SASEGT. The CDR3 reads CASIPSASGNTIYF. The CDR3 region has the DNA TGTGCCAGCATCCCCAGTGCCTCTGGAAACACCATATATTTT.